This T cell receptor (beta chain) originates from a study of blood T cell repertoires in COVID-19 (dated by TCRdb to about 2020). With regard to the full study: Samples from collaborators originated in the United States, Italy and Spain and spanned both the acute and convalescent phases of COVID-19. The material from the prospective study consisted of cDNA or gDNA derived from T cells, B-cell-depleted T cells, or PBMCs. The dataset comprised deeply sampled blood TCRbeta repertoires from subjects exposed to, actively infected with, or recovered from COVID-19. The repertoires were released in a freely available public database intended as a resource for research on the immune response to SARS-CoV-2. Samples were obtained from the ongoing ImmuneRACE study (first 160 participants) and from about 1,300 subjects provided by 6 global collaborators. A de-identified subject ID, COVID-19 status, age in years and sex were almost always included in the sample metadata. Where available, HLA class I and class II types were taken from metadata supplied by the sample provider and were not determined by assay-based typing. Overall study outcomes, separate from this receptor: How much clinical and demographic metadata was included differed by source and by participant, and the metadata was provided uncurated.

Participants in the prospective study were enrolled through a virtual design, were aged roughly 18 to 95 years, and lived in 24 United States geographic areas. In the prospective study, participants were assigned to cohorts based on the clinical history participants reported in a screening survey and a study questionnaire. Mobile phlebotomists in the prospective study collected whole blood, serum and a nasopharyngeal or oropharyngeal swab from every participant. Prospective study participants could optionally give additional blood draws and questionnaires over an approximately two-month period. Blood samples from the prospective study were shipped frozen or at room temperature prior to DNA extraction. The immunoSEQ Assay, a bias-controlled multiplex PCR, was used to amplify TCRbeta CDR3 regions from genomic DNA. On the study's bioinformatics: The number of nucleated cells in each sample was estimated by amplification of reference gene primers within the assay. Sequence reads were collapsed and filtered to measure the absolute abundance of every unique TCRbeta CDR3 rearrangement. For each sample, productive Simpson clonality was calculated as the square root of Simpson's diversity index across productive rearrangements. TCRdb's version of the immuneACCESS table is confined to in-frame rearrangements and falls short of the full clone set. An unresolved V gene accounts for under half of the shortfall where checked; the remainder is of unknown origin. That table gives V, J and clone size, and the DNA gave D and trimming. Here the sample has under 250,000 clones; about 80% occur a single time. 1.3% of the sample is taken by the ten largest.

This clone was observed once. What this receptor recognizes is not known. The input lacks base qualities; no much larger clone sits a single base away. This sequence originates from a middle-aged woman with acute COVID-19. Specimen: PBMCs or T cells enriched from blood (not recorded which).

The sequenced DNA is TGCAGTGCTAGTGTACCAGGAGAGGGAGATACGCAGTATTTT. This sequence encodes CSASVPGEGDTQYF. The rearrangement combines TRBV20-1 with TRBJ2-3; TRBD2 is perhaps the D gene, given 5 matching bases. CDR1 and CDR2 (DFQATT, SNEGSKA) derive from the germline V gene (reference sequence). V loses 3 bases, J loses 5 bases, and the germline ends lie 15 bases apart. The CDR3, cysteine through phenylalanine, is 14 amino acids long. Only the CDR3 part of the read is kept: 42 bases, read in frame from the first base.